This T cell receptor beta chain came from a study of T cells expressing NK-cell markers. Across the study: According to the study, TCR beta repertoires originated from sorted CD3+CD56+NKG2C+, CD3+CD56+NKG2C- and CD3+CD56-NKG2C+ T cells.

TCRdb reprocessed the 5' RACE reads and reports one entry per CDR3 protein, with no DNA. The clone table shows about half a million distinct CDR3 sequences, with the ten largest holding approximately 1.4%. CDR3 length: 13 amino acids. CDR1 is MDHEN and CDR2 is SYDVKM in the germline V gene. The clonotype was recovered from a woman between 45 and 65 years old in good health. This sequence joins TRBV28 and TRBJ1-5. Sample: blood T cells: a sorted CD56 or NKG2C T cell subset, CD4+ or CD8+ T cells, or bulk PBMC T cells (not recorded which). The CDR3 loop reads CASGLQESQPQHF.